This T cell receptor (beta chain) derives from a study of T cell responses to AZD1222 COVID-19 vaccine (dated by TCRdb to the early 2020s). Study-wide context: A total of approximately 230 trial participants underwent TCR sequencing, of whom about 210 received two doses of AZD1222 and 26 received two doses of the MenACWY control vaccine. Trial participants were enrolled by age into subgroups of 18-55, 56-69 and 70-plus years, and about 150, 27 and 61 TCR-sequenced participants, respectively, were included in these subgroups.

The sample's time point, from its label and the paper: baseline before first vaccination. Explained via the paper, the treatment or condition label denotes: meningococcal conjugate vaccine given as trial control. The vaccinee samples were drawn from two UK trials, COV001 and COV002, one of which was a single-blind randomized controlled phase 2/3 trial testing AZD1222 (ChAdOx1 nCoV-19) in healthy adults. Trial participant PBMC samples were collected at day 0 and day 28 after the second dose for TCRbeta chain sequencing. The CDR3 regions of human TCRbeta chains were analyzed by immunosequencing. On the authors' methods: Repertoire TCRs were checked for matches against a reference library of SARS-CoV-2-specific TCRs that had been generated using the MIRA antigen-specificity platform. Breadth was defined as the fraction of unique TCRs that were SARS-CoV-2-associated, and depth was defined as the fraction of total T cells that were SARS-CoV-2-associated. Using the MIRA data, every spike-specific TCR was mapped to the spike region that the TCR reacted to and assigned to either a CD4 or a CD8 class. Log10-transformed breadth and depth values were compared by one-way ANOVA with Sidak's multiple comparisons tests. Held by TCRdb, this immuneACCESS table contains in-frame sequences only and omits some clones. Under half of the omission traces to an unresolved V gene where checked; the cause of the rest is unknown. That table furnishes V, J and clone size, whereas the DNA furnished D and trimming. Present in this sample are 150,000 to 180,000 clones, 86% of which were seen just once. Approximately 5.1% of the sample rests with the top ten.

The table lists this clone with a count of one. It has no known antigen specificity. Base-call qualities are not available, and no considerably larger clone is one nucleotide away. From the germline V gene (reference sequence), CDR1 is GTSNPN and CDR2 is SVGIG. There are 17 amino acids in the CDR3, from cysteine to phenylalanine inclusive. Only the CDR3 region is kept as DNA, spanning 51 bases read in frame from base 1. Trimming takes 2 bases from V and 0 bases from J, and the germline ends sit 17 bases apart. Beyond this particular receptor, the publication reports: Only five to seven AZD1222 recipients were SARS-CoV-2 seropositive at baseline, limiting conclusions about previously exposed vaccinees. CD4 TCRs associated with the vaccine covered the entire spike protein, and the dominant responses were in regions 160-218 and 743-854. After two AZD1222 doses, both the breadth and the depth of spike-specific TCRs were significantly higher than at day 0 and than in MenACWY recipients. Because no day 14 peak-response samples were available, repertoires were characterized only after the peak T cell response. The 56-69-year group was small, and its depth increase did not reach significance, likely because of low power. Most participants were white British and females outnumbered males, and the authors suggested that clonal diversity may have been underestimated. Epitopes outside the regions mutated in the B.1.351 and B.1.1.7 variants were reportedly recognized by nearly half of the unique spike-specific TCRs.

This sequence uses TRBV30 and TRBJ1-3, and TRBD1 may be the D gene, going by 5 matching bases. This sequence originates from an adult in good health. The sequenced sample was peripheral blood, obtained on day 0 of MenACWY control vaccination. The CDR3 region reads CAWSLYSGVNSGNTIYF. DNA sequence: TGTGCCTGGAGTCTTTATTCGGGGGTCAACTCTGGAAACACCATATATTTT.